This T cell receptor (beta chain) was recorded in a study of T cell repertoires in cytomegalovirus infection. A single record per CDR3 protein comes from TCRdb applying MiXCR to the reads. The sample yields around 210,000 distinct CDR3 sequences, roughly 6.5% seen once. This clonotype was seen a few times. The CDR3 is 13 residues long. CDR1 is DFQATT, CDR2 SNEGSKA, per germline (reference sequence). Trimming took off 0 bases at V and 0 bases at J, with 5 bases between the two ends. The chain employs TRBV20-1 and TRBJ1-1; D is undetermined. Sequenced material: PBMCs. The clonotype comes from a human donor in good health (CMV status not recorded). Some clones in this sample may be carry-over from other donors' samples. The CDR3 reads CSAREIVNTEAFF. The CDR3 nucleotides are TGCAGTGCTAGAGAAATAGTGAACACTGAAGCTTTCTTT.